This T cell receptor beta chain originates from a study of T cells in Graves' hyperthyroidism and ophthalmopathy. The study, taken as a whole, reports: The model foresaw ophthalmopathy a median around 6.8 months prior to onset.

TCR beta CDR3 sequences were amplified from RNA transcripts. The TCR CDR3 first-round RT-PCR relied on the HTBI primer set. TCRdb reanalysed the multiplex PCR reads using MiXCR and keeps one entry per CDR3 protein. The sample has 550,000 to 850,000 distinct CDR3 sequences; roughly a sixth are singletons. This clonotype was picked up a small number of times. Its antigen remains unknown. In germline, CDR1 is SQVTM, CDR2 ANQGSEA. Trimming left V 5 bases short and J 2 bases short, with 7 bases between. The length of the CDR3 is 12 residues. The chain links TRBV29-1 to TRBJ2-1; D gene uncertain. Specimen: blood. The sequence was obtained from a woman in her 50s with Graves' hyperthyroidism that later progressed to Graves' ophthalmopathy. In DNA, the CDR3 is TGCAGCGTTCAGGACCCCTACAATGAGCAGTTCTTC. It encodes CSVQDPYNEQFF.